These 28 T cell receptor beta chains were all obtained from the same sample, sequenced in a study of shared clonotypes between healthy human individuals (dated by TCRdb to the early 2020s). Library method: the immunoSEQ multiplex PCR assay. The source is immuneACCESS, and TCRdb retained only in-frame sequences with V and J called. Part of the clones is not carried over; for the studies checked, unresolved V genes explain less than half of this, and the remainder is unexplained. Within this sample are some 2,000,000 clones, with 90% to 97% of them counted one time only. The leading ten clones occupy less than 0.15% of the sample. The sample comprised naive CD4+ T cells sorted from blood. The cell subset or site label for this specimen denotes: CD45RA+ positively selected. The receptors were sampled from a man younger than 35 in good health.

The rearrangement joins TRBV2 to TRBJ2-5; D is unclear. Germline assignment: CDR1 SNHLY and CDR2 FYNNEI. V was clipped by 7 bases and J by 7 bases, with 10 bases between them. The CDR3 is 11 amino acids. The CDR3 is CASKESGTQYF. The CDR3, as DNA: TGTGCCAGCAAGGAGTCCGGGACCCAGTACTTC.

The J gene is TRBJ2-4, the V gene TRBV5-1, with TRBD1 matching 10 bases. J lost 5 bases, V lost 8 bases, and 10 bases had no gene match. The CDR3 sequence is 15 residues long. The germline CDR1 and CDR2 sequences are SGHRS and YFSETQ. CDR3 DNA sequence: TGCGCCAGTCAAATGACAGGGGGCATCGAAAACATTCAGTACTTC. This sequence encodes CASQMTGGIENIQYF.

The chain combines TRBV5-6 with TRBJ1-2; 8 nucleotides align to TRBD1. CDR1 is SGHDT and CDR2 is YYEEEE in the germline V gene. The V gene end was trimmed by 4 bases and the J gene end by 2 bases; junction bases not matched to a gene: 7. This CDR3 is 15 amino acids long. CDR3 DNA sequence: TGTGCCAGCAGCCGTCGGACAGGGTCAAACTATGGCTACACCTTC. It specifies CASSRRTGSNYGYTF.

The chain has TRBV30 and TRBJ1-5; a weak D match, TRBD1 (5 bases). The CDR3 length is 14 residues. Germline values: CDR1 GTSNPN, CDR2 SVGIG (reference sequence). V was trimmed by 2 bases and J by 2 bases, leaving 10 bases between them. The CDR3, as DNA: TGTGCCTGGAGTCCCGGGGCGGGCAATCAGCCCCAGCATTTT. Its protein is CAWSPGAGNQPQHF.

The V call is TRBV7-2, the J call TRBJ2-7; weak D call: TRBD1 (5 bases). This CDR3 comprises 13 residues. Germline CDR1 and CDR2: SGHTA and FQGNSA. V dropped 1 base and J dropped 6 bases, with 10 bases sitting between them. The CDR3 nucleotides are TGTGCCAGCAGCTTAGGCAGGGCCAGCGAGCAGTACTTC. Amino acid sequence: CASSLGRASEQYF. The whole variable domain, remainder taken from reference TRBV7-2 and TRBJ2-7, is GAGVSQSPSNKVTEKGKDVELRCDPISGHTALYWYRQSLGQGLEFLIYFQGNSAPDKSGLPSDRFSAERTGGSVSTLTIQRTQQEDSAVYLCASSLGRASEQYFGPGTRLTVT.

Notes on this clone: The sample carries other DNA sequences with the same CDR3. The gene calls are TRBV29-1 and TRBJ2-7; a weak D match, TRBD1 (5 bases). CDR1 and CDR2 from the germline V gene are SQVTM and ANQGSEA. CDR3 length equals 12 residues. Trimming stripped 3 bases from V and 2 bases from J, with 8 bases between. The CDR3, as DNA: TGCAGCGTTGAGGGGCAAACCTACGAGCAGTACTTC. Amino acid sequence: CSVEGQTYEQYF.

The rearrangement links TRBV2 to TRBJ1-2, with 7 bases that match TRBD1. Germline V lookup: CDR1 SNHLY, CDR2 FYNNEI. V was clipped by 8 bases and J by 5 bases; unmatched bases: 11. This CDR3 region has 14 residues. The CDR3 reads CASSLTGPFYGYTF. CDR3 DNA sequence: TGTGCCAGCTCTCTGACAGGGCCGTTTTATGGCTACACCTTC.

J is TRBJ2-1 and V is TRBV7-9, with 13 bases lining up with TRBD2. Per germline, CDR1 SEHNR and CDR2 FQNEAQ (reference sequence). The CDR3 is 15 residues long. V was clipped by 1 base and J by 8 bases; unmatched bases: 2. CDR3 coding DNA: TGTGCCAGCAGCTTAGGGACTAGCGGGAGAGATGAGCAGTTCTTC. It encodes CASSLGTSGRDEQFF.

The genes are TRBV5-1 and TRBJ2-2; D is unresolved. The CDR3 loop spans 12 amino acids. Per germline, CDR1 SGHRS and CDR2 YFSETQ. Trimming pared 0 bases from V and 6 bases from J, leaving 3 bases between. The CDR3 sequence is CASSLESGELFF. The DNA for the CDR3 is TGCGCCAGCAGCTTGGAGTCCGGGGAGCTGTTTTTT.

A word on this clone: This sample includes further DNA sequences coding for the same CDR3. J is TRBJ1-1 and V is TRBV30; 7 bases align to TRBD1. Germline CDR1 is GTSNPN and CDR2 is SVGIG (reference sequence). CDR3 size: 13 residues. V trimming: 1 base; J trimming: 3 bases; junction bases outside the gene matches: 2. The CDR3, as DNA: TGTGCCTGGAGTGACAGGGGAGACACTGAAGCTTTCTTT. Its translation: CAWSDRGDTEAFF.

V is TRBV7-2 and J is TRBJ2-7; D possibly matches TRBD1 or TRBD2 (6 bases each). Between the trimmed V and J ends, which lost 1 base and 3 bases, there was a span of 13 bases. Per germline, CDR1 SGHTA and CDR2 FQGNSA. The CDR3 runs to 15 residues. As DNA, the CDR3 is TGTGCCAGCAGCTTAGAGGCGGGACACCTCTACGAGCAGTACTTC. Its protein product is CASSLEAGHLYEQYF.

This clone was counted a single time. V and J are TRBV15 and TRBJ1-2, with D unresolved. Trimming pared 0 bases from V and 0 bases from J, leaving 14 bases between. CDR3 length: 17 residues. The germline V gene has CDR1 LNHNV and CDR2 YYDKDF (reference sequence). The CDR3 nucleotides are TGTGCCACCAGCAGAGATCTCGTCGGTGCTTCTAACTATGGCTACACCTTC. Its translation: CATSRDLVGASNYGYTF.

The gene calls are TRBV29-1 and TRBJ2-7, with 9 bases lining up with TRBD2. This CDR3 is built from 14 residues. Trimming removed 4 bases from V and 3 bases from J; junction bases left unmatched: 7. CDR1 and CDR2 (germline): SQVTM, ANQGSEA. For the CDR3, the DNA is TGCAGCGTTGTTTATGCGGGGGGGATCTACGAGCAGTACTTC. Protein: CSVVYAGGIYEQYF.

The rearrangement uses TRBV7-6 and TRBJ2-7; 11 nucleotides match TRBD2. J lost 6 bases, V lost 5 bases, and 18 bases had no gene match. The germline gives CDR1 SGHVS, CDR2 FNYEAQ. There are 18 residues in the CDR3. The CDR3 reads CASSPGLAGGPGSREQYF. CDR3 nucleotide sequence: TGTGCCAGCAGCCCCGGGTTAGCGGGAGGGCCAGGGTCACGCGAGCAGTACTTC. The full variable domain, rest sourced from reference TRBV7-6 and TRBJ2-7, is GAGVSQSPRYKVTKRGQDVALRCDPISGHVSLYWYRQALGQGPEFLTYFNYEAQQDKSGLPNDRFSAERPEGSISTLTIQRTEQRDSAMYRCASSPGLAGGPGSREQYFGPGTRLTVT.

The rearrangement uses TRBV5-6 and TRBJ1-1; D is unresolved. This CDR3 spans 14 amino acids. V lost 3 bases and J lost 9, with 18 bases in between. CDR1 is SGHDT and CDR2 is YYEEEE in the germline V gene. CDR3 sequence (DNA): TGTGCCAGCAGCTCCGCCGCCGTCGTCGGTAAAGCTTTCTTT. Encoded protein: CASSSAAVVGKAFF. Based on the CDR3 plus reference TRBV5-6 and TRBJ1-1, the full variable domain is DAGVTQSPTHLIKTRGQQVTLRCSPKSGHDTVSWYQQALGQGPQFIFQYYEEEERQRGNFPDRFSGHQFPNYSSELNVNALLLGDSALYLCASSSAAVVGKAFFGQGTRLTVV.

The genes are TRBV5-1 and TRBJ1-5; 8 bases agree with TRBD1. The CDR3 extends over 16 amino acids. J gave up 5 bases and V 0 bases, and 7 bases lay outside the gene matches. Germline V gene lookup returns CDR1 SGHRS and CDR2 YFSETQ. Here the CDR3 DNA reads TGCGCCAGCAGCTTGGGCCCTGCAGGGGGCGATCAGCCCCAGCATTTT. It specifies CASSLGPAGGDQPQHF. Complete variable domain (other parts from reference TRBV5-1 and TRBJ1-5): KAGVTQTPRYLIKTRGQQVTLSCSPISGHRSVSWYQQTPGQGLQFLFEYFSETQRNKGNFPGRFSGRQFSNSRSEMNVSTLELGDSALYLCASSLGPAGGDQPQHFGDGTRLSIL.

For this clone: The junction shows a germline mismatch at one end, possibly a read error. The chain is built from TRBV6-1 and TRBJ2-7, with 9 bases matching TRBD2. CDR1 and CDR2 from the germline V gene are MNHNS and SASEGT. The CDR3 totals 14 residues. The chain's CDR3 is CASSEAQGLATFSF. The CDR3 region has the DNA TGTGCCAGCAGTGAAGCGCAGGGACTAGCAACATTCTCCTTC.

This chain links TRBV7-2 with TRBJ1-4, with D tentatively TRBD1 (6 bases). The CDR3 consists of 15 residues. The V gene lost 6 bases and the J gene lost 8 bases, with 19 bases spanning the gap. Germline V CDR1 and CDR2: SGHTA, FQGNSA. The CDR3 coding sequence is TGTGCCAGCAGACACGCCGGGGGGCGAGAAGAAAAACTGTTTTTT. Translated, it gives CASRHAGGREEKLFF.

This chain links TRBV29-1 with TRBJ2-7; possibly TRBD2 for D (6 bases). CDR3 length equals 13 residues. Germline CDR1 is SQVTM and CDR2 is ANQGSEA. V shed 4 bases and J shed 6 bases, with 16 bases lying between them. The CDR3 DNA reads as TGCAGCGTTGTTTCGGTCGGGACTGCCGAGCAGTACTTC. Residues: CSVVSVGTAEQYF.

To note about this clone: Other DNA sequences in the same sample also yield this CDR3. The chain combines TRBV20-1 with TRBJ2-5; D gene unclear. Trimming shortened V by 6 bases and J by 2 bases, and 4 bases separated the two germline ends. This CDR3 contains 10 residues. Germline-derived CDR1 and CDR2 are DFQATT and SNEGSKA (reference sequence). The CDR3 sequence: CSAVQETQYF. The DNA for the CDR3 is TGCAGTGCCGTTCAAGAGACCCAGTACTTC.

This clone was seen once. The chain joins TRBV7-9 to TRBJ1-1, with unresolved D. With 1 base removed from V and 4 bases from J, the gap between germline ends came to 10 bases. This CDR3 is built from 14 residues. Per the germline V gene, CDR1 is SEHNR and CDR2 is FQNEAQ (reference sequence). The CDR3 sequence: CASSLDSRTTEAFF. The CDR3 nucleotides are TGTGCCAGCAGCTTAGATTCCAGGACCACTGAAGCTTTCTTT.

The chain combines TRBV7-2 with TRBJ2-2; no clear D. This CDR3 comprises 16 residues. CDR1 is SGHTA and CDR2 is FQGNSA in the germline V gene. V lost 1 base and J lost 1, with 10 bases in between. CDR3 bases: TGTGCCAGCAGCTTAGTAGGCTGGCAGAACACCGGGGAGCTGTTTTTT. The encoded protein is CASSLVGWQNTGELFF.

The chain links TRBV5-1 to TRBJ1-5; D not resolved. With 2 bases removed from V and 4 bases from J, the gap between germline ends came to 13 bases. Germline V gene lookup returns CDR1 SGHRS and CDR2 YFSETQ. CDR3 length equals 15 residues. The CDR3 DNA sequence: TGCGCCAGCAGCTTTTACGGGGAGCCGAATCAGCCCCAGCATTTT. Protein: CASSFYGEPNQPQHF.

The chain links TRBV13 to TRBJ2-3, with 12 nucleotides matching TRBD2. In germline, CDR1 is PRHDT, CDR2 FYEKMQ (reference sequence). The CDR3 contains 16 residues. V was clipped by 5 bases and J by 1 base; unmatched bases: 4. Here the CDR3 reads CASSARLAGGTDTQYF. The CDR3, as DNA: TGTGCCAGCAGCGCCAGACTAGCGGGAGGCACAGATACGCAGTATTTT.

Written as DNA, the CDR3 is TGTGCCAGCAGTGAAGCGCTCGGGGTCGGCACCTACGAGCAGTACTTC. It yields the protein CASSEALGVGTYEQYF. This chain joins TRBV6-1 and TRBJ2-7; perhaps TRBD2 as D (5 bases). V lost 0 bases to trimming and J lost 2 bases, with 14 bases between them. This CDR3 is built from 16 residues. Germline CDR1 reads MNHNS; CDR2 reads SASEGT.

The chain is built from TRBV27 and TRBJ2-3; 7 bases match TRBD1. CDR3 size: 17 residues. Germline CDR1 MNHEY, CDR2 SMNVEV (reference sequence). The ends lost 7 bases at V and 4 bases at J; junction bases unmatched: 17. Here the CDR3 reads CASNPTGDRVGADTQYF. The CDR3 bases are TGTGCCAGCAACCCTACAGGTGACAGGGTGGGCGCAGATACGCAGTATTTT.

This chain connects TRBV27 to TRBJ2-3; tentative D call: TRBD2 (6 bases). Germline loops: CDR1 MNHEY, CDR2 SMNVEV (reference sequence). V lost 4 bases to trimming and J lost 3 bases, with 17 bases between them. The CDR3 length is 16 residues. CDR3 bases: TGTGCCAGCAGTTCATACCGGGAGACTCCTACAGATACGCAGTATTTT. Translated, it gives CASSSYRETPTDTQYF.

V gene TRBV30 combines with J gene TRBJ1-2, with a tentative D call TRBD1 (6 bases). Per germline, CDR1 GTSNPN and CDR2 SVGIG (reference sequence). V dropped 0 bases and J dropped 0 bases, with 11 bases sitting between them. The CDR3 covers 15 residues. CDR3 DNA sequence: TGTGCCTGGAGTGTAGGAGGGGGGACTAACTATGGCTACACCTTC. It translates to CAWSVGGGTNYGYTF.